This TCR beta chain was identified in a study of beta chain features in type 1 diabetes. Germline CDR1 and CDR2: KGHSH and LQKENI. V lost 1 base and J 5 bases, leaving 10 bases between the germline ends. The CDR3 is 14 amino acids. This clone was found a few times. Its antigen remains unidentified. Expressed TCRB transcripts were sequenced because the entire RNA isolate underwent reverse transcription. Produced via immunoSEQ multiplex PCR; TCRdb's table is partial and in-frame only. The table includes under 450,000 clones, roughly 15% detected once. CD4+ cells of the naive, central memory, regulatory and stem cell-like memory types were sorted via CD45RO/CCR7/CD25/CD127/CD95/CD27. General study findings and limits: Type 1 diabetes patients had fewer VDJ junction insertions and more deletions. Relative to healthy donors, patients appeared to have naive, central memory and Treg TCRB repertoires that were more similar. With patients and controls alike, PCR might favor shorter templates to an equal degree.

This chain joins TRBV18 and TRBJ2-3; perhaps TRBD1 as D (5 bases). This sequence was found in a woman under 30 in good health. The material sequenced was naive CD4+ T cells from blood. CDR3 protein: CASSPRQSEDTQYF. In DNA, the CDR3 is TGTGCCAGCTCACCACGACAGTCTGAAGATACGCAGTATTTT.